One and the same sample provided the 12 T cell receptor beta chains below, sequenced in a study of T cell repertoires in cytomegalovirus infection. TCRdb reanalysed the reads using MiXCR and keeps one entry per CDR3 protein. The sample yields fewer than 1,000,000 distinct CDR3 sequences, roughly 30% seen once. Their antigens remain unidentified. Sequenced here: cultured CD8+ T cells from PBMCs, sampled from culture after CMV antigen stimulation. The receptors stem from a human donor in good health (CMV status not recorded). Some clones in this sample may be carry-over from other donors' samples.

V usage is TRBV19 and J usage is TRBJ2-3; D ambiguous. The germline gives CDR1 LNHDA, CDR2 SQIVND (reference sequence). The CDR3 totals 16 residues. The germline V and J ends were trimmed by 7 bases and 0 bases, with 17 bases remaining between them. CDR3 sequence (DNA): TGTGCCAGTACAGCCTCGTGGGCGGTTAGCACAGATACGCAGTATTTT. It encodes CASTASWAVSTDTQYF.

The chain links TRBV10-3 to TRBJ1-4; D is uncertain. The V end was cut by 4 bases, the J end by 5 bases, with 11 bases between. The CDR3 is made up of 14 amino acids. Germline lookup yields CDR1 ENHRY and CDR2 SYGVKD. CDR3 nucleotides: TGTGCCATCAGTGCCCAATCGGGGAATGAAAAACTGTTTTTT. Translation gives CAISAQSGNEKLFF.

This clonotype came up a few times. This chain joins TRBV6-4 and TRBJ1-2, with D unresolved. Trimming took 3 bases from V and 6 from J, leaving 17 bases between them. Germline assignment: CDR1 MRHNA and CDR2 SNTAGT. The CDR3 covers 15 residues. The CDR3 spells CASSESHWVEDGYTF. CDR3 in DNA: TGTGCCAGCAGTGAATCGCATTGGGTTGAAGATGGCTACACCTTC.

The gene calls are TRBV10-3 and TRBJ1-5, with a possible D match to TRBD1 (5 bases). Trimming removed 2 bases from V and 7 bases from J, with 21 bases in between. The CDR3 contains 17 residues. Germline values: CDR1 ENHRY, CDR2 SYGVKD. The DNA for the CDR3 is TGTGCCATCAGTGAGCGAGAGGGACGGGGGGAGATGCAGCCCCAGCATTTT. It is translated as CAISEREGRGEMQPQHF.

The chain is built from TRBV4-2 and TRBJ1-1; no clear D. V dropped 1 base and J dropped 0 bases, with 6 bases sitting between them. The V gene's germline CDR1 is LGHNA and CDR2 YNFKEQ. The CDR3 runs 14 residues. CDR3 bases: TGTGCCAGCAGCCAAGTACGGGTGAACACTGAAGCTTTCTTT. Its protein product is CASSQVRVNTEAFF.

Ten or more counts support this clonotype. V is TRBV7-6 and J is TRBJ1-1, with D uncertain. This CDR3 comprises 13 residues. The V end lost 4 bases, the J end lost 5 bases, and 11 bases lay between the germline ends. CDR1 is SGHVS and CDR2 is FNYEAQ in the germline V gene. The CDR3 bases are TGTGCCAGCAGCTCCTCCCTAGGAACTGAAGCTTTCTTT. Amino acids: CASSSSLGTEAFF.

The CDR3 loop reads CASSLLGPTYEQYF. Here the CDR3 DNA reads TGTGCCAGCAGTTTACTGGGACCGACCTACGAGCAGTACTTC. J is TRBJ2-7 and V is TRBV12-3 or TRBV12-4; tentatively, D is TRBD1 or TRBD2 (5 bases each). The CDR3 has 14 residues. V gave up 2 bases and J gave up 2 bases, with 10 bases separating them.

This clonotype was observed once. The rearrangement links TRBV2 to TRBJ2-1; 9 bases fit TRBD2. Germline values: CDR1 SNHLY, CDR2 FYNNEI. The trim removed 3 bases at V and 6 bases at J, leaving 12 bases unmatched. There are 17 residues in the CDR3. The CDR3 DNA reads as TGTGCCAGCAGTGATATCAAGCGGGGGGACCATTCCAATGAGCAGTTCTTC. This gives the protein CASSDIKRGDHSNEQFF.

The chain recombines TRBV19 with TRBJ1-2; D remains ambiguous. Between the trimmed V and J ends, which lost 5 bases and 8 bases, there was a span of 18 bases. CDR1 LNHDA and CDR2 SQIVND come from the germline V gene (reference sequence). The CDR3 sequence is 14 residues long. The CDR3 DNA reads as TGTGCCAGTAGTCCTTCACCGTTGGGCGGCGGCTACACCTTC. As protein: CASSPSPLGGGYTF.

In DNA, the CDR3 is TGTGCCAGCAGCCCAGAGGGGGGCGCGGGAGAGACCCAGTACTTC. Amino acid sequence: CASSPEGGAGETQYF. This sequence joins TRBV7-9 and TRBJ2-5; either TRBD1 or TRBD2 may supply D (6 bases each). Between the trimmed V and J ends, which lost 5 bases and 4 bases, there was a span of 17 bases. CDR1 and CDR2 from the germline V gene are SEHNR and FQNEAQ (reference sequence). There are 15 residues in the CDR3.

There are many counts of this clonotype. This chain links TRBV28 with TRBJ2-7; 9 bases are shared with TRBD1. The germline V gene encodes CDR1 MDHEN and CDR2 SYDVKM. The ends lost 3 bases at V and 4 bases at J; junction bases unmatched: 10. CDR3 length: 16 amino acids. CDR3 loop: CASSFSPRTGEYEQYV. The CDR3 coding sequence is TGTGCCAGCAGTTTTTCCCCCCGGACAGGGGAGTACGAGCAGTACGTC.

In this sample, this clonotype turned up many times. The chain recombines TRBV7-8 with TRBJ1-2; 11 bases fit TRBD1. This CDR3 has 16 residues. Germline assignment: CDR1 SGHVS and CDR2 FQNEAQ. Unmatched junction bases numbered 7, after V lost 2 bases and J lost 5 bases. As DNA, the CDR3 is TGTGCCAGCAGCTTATTCGGACAGGGGGCGCGGTATGGCTACACCTTC. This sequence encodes CASSLFGQGARYGYTF.